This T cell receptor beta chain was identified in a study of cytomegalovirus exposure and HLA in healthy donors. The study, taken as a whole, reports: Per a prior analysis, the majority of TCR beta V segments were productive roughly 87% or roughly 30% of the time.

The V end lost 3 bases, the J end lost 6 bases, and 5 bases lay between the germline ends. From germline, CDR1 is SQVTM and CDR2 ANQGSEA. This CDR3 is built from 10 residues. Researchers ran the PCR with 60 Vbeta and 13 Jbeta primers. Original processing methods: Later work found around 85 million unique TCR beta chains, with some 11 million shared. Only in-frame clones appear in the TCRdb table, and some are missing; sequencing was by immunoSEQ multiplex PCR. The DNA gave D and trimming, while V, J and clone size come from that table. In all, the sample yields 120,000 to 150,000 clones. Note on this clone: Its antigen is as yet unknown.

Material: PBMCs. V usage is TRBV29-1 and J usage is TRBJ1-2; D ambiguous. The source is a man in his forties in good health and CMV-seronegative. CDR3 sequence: CSVDSDGYTF. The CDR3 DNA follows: TGCAGCGTTGATTCGGATGGCTACACCTTC.